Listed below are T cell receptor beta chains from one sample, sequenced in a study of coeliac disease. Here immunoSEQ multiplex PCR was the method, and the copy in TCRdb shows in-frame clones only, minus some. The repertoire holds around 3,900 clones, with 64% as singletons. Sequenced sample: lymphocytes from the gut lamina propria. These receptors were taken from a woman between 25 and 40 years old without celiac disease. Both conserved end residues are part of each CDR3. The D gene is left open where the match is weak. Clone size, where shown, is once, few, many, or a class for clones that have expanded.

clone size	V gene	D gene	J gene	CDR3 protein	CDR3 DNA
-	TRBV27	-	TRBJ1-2	CASSLAQGNGYTF	TGTGCCAGCAGTTTAGCGCAGGGGAATGGCTACACCTTC
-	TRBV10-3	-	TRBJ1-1	CAISEQENTEAFF	TGTGCCATCAGTGAACAGGAGAACACTGAAGCTTTCTTT
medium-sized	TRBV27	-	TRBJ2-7	CASSHSPLGAIVTYEQYF	TGTGCCAGCAGTCATTCCCCTCTGGGGGCGATAGTCACCTACGAGCAGTACTTC
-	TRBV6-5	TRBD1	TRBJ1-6	CASLVGDRANSPLHF	TGTGCCAGCCTCGTGGGTGACAGGGCTAATTCACCCCTCCACTTT
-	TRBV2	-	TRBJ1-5	CASTRLNSNQPQHF	TGTGCCAGCACCCGACTGAATAGCAATCAGCCCCAGCATTTT
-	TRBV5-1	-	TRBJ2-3	CASSLSATAGDTQYF	TGCGCCAGCAGCTTGAGCGCTACCGCGGGGGATACGCAGTATTTT
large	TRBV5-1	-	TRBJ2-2	CASSLQPGENTGELFF	TGCGCCAGCAGCTTGCAACCGGGAGAAAACACCGGGGAGCTGTTTTTT
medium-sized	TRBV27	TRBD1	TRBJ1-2	CASSRGTGGNYGYTF	TGTGCCAGCAGTAGGGGGACAGGGGGGAACTATGGCTACACCTTC
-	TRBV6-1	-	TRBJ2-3	CASSLGGSQYF	TGTGCCAGCAGCCTCGGCGGTTCGCAGTATTTT
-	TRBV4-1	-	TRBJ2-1	CASSQDYGTDWEQFF	TGCGCCAGCAGCCAAGATTACGGTACAGATTGGGAGCAGTTCTTC
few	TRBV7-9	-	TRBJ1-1	CASSAGRTEAFF	TGTGCCAGCAGCGCAGGGCGGACTGAAGCTTTCTTT
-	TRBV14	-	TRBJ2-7	CASSQARGWGHEQYF	TGTGCCAGCAGCCAAGCGAGGGGGTGGGGGCACGAGCAGTACTTC
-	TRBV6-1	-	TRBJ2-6	CASVPNGSGANVLTF	TGTGCCAGCGTACCTAACGGCTCTGGGGCCAACGTCCTGACTTTC
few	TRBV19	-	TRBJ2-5	CASSIWPGAFQETQYF	TGTGCCAGTAGTATATGGCCAGGGGCTTTTCAGGAGACCCAGTACTTC
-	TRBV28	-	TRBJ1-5	CASSTVAHQPQHF	TGTGCCAGCAGTACGGTTGCCCATCAGCCCCAGCATTTT
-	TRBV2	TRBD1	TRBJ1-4	CARQGQGVEKLFF	TGTGCCAGACAGGGACAGGGGGTTGAAAAACTGTTTTTT
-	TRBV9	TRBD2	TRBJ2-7	CASSQVGGGASEQYF	TGTGCCAGCAGCCAAGTGGGCGGGGGGGCTTCCGAGCAGTACTTC
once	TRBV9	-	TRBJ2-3	CASSPRARGTDTQYF	TGTGCCAGCAGCCCCAGGGCCAGGGGCACAGATACGCAGTATTTT
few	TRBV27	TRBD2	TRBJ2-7	CASSLASGGPYEQYF	TGTGCCAGCAGTTTAGCGAGCGGGGGACCCTACGAGCAGTACTTC
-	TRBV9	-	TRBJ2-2	CASSDPGGLLRGAGELFF	TGTGCCAGCAGCGACCCCGGTGGGTTACTTAGGGGTGCCGGGGAGCTGTTTTTT
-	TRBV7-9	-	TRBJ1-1	CASSLAFTVNTEAFF	TGTGCCAGCAGCTTAGCGTTCACAGTGAACACTGAAGCTTTCTTT
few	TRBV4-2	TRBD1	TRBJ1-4	CASSQHGTGIGEKLFF	TGTGCCAGCAGCCAGCACGGGACAGGGATCGGTGAAAAACTGTTTTTT
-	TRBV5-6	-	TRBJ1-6	CASSLGDGSSYNSPLHF	TGTGCCAGCAGCTTGGGGGACGGGAGCTCCTATAATTCACCCCTCCACTTT
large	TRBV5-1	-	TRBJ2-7	CASSSGSSYEQYF	TGCGCCAGCAGCAGCGGCAGCTCCTACGAGCAGTACTTC
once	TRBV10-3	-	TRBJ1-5	CATSVSQGDQPQHF	TGTGCCACATCAGTATCTCAGGGCGATCAGCCCCAGCATTTT
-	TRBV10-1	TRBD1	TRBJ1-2	CASSAGGSRGYTF	TGCGCCAGCAGTGCAGGGGGCTCGAGAGGCTACACCTTC
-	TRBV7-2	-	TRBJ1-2	CASSFQSGNGYTF	TGTGCCAGCAGCTTCCAGAGCGGCAATGGCTACACCTTC
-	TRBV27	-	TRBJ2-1	CASSLDNEQFF	TGTGCCAGCAGTCTCGACAATGAGCAGTTCTTC
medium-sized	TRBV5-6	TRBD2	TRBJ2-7	CASSLAGGGSDEQYF	TGTGCCAGCAGCTTGGCGGGAGGGGGGTCGGACGAGCAGTACTTC
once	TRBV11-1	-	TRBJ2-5	CASSYSTQETQYF	TGTGCCAGCAGCTACTCCACCCAAGAGACCCAGTACTTC
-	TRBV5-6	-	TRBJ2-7	CASSFGAVSTYEQYF	TGTGCCAGCAGCTTCGGTGCTGTTTCCACCTACGAGCAGTACTTC
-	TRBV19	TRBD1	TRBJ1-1	CASRGQSVAEAFF	TGTGCCAGTAGGGGACAGTCCGTCGCTGAAGCTTTCTTT
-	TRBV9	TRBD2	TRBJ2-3	CASSVGGLAGADTQYF	TGTGCCAGCAGCGTAGGCGGGCTAGCGGGGGCTGATACGCAGTATTTT
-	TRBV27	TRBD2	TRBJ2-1	CASRSEPDSGSSYNEQFF	TGTGCCAGCAGATCTGAGCCGGATAGCGGGAGCTCCTACAATGAGCAGTTCTTC
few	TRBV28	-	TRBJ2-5	CASSFGGTGGQTQYF	TGTGCCAGCAGTTTCGGGGGGACAGGAGGGCAGACCCAGTACTTC
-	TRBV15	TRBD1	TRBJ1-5	CATSSQGANNQPQHF	TGTGCCACCAGCAGTCAGGGGGCGAACAATCAGCCCCAGCATTTT
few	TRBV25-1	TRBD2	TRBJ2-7	CASWTSSYEQYF	TGTGCCAGTTGGACTAGCTCCTACGAGCAGTACTTC